The 30 T cell receptor beta chains reported below all come from one sample, sequenced in a study of blood T cell repertoires in COVID-19. Profiling relied on immunoSEQ multiplex PCR, and the TCRdb table lists in-frame clones only, not all of them. The repertoire consists of approximately 140,000 clones, with about 85% occurring once and the leading ten covering 9.7%. The sequenced sample consisted of peripheral blood. These receptors came from a man in his forties or fifties with active or convalescent COVID-19.

The genes are TRBV25-1 and TRBJ2-7; D is uncertain. This CDR3 comprises 17 residues. V lost 2 bases and J 0 bases, leaving 17 bases between the germline ends. In germline, CDR1 is MGHDK, CDR2 SYGVNS. The CDR3 coding sequence is TGTGCCAGCAGTGAAAATTCGGGTCAGAAATTCTCCTACGAGCAGTACTTC. This encodes CASSENSGQKFSYEQYF.

The rearrangement links TRBV5-6 to TRBJ2-5; tentatively, D is TRBD2 (5 bases). CDR3 length: 15 amino acids. The germline CDR1 and CDR2 sequences are SGHDT and YYEEEE. V lost 1 base and J lost 4, with 14 bases in between. As DNA, the CDR3 is TGTGCCAGCAGCTTGCGTAACTTAGGAGGAGAGACCCAGTACTTC. Translated: CASSLRNLGGETQYF.

This clone was observed once. This chain joins TRBV3-1 (or the pseudogene TRBV3-2) and TRBJ2-7; possibly TRBD2 for D (6 bases). The CDR3 extends over 13 amino acids. Germline CDR1 and CDR2: LGHDT and YNNKEL (reference sequence). Trimming took off 1 base at V and 6 bases at J, with 10 bases between the two ends. This CDR3 reads CASSQARDSEQYF. As DNA, the CDR3 is TGTGCCAGCAGCCAAGCCCGGGACTCCGAGCAGTACTTC.

CDR3 coding DNA: TGTGCCAGCAGCTTTCCGACAGGGGCGAACTATGGCTACACCTTC. This translates into CASSFPTGANYGYTF. This chain links TRBV7-2 with TRBJ1-2, with 8 bases that match TRBD1. The germline V gene encodes CDR1 SGHTA and CDR2 FQGNSA. This CDR3 spans 15 amino acids. The ends lost 3 bases at V and 2 bases at J; junction bases unmatched: 5.

Note on this clone: The same CDR3 can be traced to other DNA sequences in this sample. V usage is TRBV20-1 and J usage is TRBJ2-7, with D maybe TRBD1 (5 bases). Trimming pared 3 bases from V and 0 bases from J, leaving 6 bases between. CDR3 size: 12 residues. In germline, CDR1 is DFQATT, CDR2 SNEGSKA (reference sequence). The CDR3 sequence: CSASQGSYEQYF. The CDR3, as DNA: TGCAGTGCTAGTCAGGGCTCCTACGAGCAGTACTTC.

Worth noting for this clone: At the DNA level, this CDR3 is encoded by other sequences in the same sample as well. The genes are TRBV3-1 (or the pseudogene TRBV3-2) and TRBJ1-1; TRBD1 matches at 9 bases. V lost 1 base to trimming and J lost 5 bases; unmatched junction nucleotides: 2. Germline-derived CDR1 and CDR2 are LGHDT and YNNKEL (reference sequence). This CDR3 comprises 14 residues. The CDR3 region is CASSQGQGGTEAFF. The DNA of the CDR3 is TGTGCCAGCAGCCAAGGACAGGGGGGGACTGAAGCTTTCTTT.

This clone has more than one count but fewer than ten. The chain couples TRBV7-9 to TRBJ2-2; D possibly corresponds to TRBD1 (5 bases). From germline, CDR1 is SEHNR and CDR2 FQNEAQ (reference sequence). The CDR3 runs to 15 residues. The V gene lost 5 bases and the J gene lost 6 bases, with 16 bases spanning the gap. CDR3 loop: CASSPRGQVPGELFF. The CDR3 region has the DNA TGTGCCAGCAGCCCAAGAGGACAAGTCCCCGGGGAGCTGTTTTTT.

The chain uses TRBV5-1 and TRBJ2-5, with D possibly being TRBD2 (7 bases). The CDR3 length is 14 residues. CDR1 and CDR2 from the germline V gene are SGHRS and YFSETQ. The V end lost 4 bases, the J end lost 0 bases, and 10 bases lay between the germline ends. CDR3 loop: CASSRGADQETQYF. The CDR3 DNA is TGCGCCAGCAGCCGGGGGGCGGACCAAGAGACCCAGTACTTC.

The V gene is TRBV7-2, the J gene TRBJ2-5, with 12 bases matching TRBD2. Germline CDR1 reads SGHTA; CDR2 reads FQGNSA. The CDR3 extends over 15 amino acids. Trimming cost V 5 bases and J 4 bases; bases outside gene matches: 5. The CDR3 coding sequence is TGTGCCAGCAGCCGGACTAGCGGGGTCGTAGAGACCCAGTACTTC. Its translation is CASSRTSGVVETQYF. Filled out from reference TRBV7-2 and TRBJ2-5, the complete variable domain reads GAGVSQSPSNKVTEKGKDVELRCDPISGHTALYWYRQSLGQGLEFLIYFQGNSAPDKSGLPSDRFSAERTGGSVSTLTIQRTQQEDSAVYLCASSRTSGVVETQYFGPGTRLLVL.

This chain connects TRBV3-1 (or the pseudogene TRBV3-2) to TRBJ2-3; TRBD2 matches 8 bases. V lost 2 bases to trimming and J lost 0 bases; unmatched junction nucleotides: 1. The CDR3 has 15 amino acids. The germline V gene encodes CDR1 LGHDT and CDR2 YNNKEL (reference sequence). This chain's CDR3 is CASSQTSGSTDTQYF. CDR3 in DNA: TGTGCCAGCAGCCAAACTAGCGGTAGCACAGATACGCAGTATTTT.

The J gene is TRBJ2-5, the V gene TRBV7-9; TRBD1 might be the D (5 bases). Trimming shortened V by 3 bases and J by 2 bases, and 10 bases separated the two germline ends. The CDR3 loop spans 14 amino acids. Germline CDR1 reads SEHNR; CDR2 reads FQNEAQ (reference sequence). The CDR3 is CASSLSRAQETQYF. CDR3 in DNA: TGTGCCAGCAGCTTGAGCAGGGCTCAAGAGACCCAGTACTTC.

The V and J genes are TRBV10-3 and TRBJ1-1; TRBD1 agrees at 9 bases. The CDR3 is 15 residues long. Germline CDR1 ENHRY, CDR2 SYGVKD. The ends lost 6 bases at V and 2 bases at J; junction bases unmatched: 7. CDR3 sequence (DNA): TGTGCCATCAGCAACAGGGGGCAGGGAAACACTGAAGCTTTCTTT. It encodes CAISNRGQGNTEAFF.

The chain joins TRBV12-3 or TRBV12-4 to TRBJ1-5; 7 nucleotides agree with TRBD1. The CDR3 sequence is 13 residues long. V lost 6 bases, J lost 4 bases, and 3 bases stayed unmatched. Here the CDR3 reads CASRKTGNQPQHF. CDR3 sequence (DNA): TGTGCCAGCAGGAAGACAGGGAATCAGCCCCAGCATTTT.

The chain couples TRBV5-6 to TRBJ2-2; 8 bases line up with TRBD2. The trim removed 1 base at V and 4 bases at J, leaving 6 bases unmatched. The CDR3 spans 16 residues. Germline-derived CDR1 and CDR2 are SGHDT and YYEEEE. Here the CDR3 reads CASSLFAGGVTGELFF. The CDR3 DNA is TGTGCCAGCAGCTTGTTCGCGGGGGGTGTCACCGGGGAGCTGTTTTTT. The variable domain in full, with the rest retrieved from reference TRBV5-6 and TRBJ2-2, is DAGVTQSPTHLIKTRGQQVTLRCSPKSGHDTVSWYQQALGQGPQFIFQYYEEEERQRGNFPDRFSGHQFPNYSSELNVNALLLGDSALYLCASSLFAGGVTGELFFGEGSRLTVL.

V usage is TRBV13 and J usage is TRBJ2-1; TRBD2 agrees at 7 bases. Germline assignment: CDR1 PRHDT and CDR2 FYEKMQ (reference sequence). This CDR3 region has 17 residues. V shed 5 bases, J shed 8 bases, and the junction held 18 bases outside the gene matches. CDR3 coding DNA: TGTGCCAGCAGCCCACATGAGGGAGGGTCCGCCATGGATGAGCAGTTCTTC. It is translated as CASSPHEGGSAMDEQFF.

The chain couples TRBV3-1 (or the pseudogene TRBV3-2) to TRBJ1-6; D remains ambiguous. The CDR3 spans 18 residues. CDR1 is LGHDT and CDR2 is YNNKEL in the germline V gene (reference sequence). The V gene lost 0 bases and the J gene lost 0 bases, with 12 bases spanning the gap. CDR3 amino acids: CASSQDLGGFSYNSPLHF. In nucleotides, the CDR3 is TGTGCCAGCAGCCAAGATCTGGGAGGATTCTCCTATAATTCACCCCTCCACTTT.

This chain connects TRBV30 to TRBJ2-7, with TRBD1 matching 7 bases. CDR3 size: 14 residues. The V and J ends lost 2 bases and 4 bases, in that order; junction bases with no gene match: 8. Germline assignment: CDR1 GTSNPN and CDR2 SVGIG (reference sequence). CDR3 DNA sequence: TGTGCCTGGAGTTTCCGCCCGGGACAGTACGAGCAGTACTTC. It encodes CAWSFRPGQYEQYF.

This clone has only a few counts. The chain combines TRBV5-6 with TRBJ2-7, with D perhaps matching TRBD2 (6 bases). Germline V gene sequence: CDR1 SGHDT, CDR2 YYEEEE. The ends were cut back, 2 bases at V and 5 bases at J, with 17 bases in the middle. This CDR3 is 15 amino acids long. The CDR3 protein is CASSLVGQGGHEQYF. The CDR3 coding sequence is TGTGCCAGCAGCTTAGTAGGGCAGGGAGGCCACGAGCAGTACTTC.

The chain has TRBV6-5 and TRBJ2-3; D possibly corresponds to TRBD2 (5 bases). The V gene's germline CDR1 is MNHEY and CDR2 SVGAGI. V was trimmed by 7 bases and J by 3 bases, leaving 8 bases between them. This CDR3 contains 12 residues. The CDR3 nucleotides are TGTGCCAGCACGGGGTCAACAGATACGCAGTATTTT. Its translation: CASTGSTDTQYF.

The V and J genes are TRBV18 and TRBJ1-2, with D tentatively TRBD1 (5 bases). The V and J ends lost 5 bases and 1 base respectively, with 11 bases between them. The CDR3 has 14 residues. The V gene's germline CDR1 is KGHSH and CDR2 LQKENI. CDR3 in DNA: TGTGCCAGCTCATCGCCCAGGGATAACTATGGCTACACCTTC. As protein: CASSSPRDNYGYTF. The whole variable domain, remainder taken from reference TRBV18 and TRBJ1-2, is NAGVMQNPRHLVRRRGQEARLRCSPMKGHSHVYWYRQLPEEGLKFMVYLQKENIIDESGMPKERFSAEFPKEGPSILRIQQVVRGDSAAYFCASSSPRDNYGYTFGSGTRLTVV.

The V call is TRBV7-2, the J call TRBJ1-2; 10 bases align to TRBD1. The CDR3 covers 15 residues. Germline V gives CDR1 SGHTA, CDR2 FQGNSA. After removal of 3 bases from V and 3 bases from J, the junction contained 4 bases not matched to a gene. The CDR3 region is CASSLTGTGDYGYTF. In DNA, the CDR3 is TGTGCCAGCAGCTTGACCGGGACAGGGGACTATGGCTACACCTTC.

This clone was detected only a few times. The V call is TRBV11-2, the J call TRBJ2-7; TRBD2 matches at 11 bases. V was clipped by 2 bases and J by 3 bases; unmatched bases: 6. Germline-derived CDR1 and CDR2 are SGHAT and FQNNGV. The CDR3 is 16 amino acids. The CDR3 is CASSLMTSGAGYEQYF. The CDR3 nucleotides are TGTGCCAGCAGCTTAATGACTAGCGGGGCAGGCTACGAGCAGTACTTC.

The V gene is TRBV19, the J gene TRBJ1-6; TRBD1 aligns across 7 bases. The germline gives CDR1 LNHDA, CDR2 SQIVND (reference sequence). The CDR3 is 15 amino acids. Trimming cost V 4 bases and J 9 bases; bases outside gene matches: 9. For the CDR3, the DNA is TGTGCCAGTAGTACCCCCGGGACAGCAGCTTCACCCCTCCACTTT. Amino acid sequence: CASSTPGTAASPLHF.

The chain is built from TRBV14 and TRBJ2-1, with TRBD2 identical over 8 bases. Germline V gene sequence: CDR1 SGHDN, CDR2 FVKESK. The CDR3 runs 15 residues. Trimming cost V 4 bases and J 3 bases; bases outside gene matches: 5. In nucleotides, the CDR3 is TGTGCCAGCAGCCCCGTAGCGGGGAGCTACAATGAGCAGTTCTTC. Translation: CASSPVAGSYNEQFF.

This sequence joins TRBV11-2 and TRBJ2-7; 11 bases line up with TRBD2. Per germline, CDR1 SGHAT and CDR2 FQNNGV. This CDR3 region has 17 residues. Unmatched junction bases numbered 10, after V lost 3 bases and J lost 3 bases. The CDR3 protein is CASSFTLGLAGNYEQYF. The CDR3 bases are TGTGCCAGCAGCTTTACCCTAGGACTAGCGGGCAACTACGAGCAGTACTTC.

This clone was observed a single time. V is TRBV4-2 and J is TRBJ1-4; D ambiguous. CDR3 length equals 15 residues. The germline gives CDR1 LGHNA, CDR2 YNFKEQ. Between the trimmed V and J ends, which lost 0 bases and 3 bases, there was a span of 8 bases. The CDR3 region is CASSQDLMANEKLFF. CDR3 sequence (DNA): TGTGCCAGCAGCCAAGATCTAATGGCTAATGAAAAACTGTTTTTT.

The table lists this clone with a few counts. This rearrangement joins TRBV7-2 to TRBJ1-6, with TRBD1 matching over 7 bases. The length of the CDR3 is 16 residues. Trimming removed 1 base from V and 7 bases from J; junction bases left unmatched: 7. Per germline, CDR1 SGHTA and CDR2 FQGNSA. CDR3 region: CASSLEGGRPNSPLHF. CDR3 nucleotide sequence: TGTGCCAGCAGCTTAGAAGGGGGCAGGCCCAATTCACCCCTCCACTTT.

The chain employs TRBV4-1 and TRBJ1-4, with 7 bases matching TRBD1. V trimming: 0 bases; J trimming: 8 bases; junction bases outside the gene matches: 9. This CDR3 contains 16 residues. Per the germline V gene, CDR1 is MGHRA and CDR2 is YSYEKL. CDR3 sequence reads: CASSQEGGGSSEKLFF. The CDR3 DNA reads as TGCGCCAGCAGCCAAGAAGGGGGCGGGTCTTCCGAAAAACTGTTTTTT.

V is TRBV9 and J is TRBJ1-2; no clear D gene. Trimming removed 0 bases at V and 4 bases at J, with 7 bases between. Looked up from germline, CDR1 is SGDLS and CDR2 is YYNGEE. The CDR3 covers 13 residues. The CDR3 sequence is CASSVASGYGYTF. The CDR3 DNA reads TGTGCCAGCAGCGTAGCTTCAGGCTATGGCTACACCTTC.

V and J are TRBV19 and TRBJ2-1; 8 bases align to TRBD1. Trimming at V came to 11 bases and at J to 7 bases, leaving 10 bases not matched to a gene. This CDR3 comprises 13 residues. Germline V gene data show CDR1 as LNHDA and CDR2 as SQIVND (reference sequence). CDR3 DNA: TGTGCCGGAATGGACAGGGTCAGAAATGAGCAGTTCTTC. As protein: CAGMDRVRNEQFF.